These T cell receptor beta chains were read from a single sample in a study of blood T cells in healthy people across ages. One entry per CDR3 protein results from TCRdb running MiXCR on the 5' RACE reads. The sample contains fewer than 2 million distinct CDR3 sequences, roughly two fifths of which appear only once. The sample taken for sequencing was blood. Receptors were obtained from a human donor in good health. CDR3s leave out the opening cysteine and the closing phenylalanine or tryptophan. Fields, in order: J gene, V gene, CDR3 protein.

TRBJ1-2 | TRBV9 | ASSVGADKGVYGYT
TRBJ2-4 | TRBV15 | ATSSPLRDRGVREQY
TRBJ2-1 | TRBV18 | ASSPLEGGTYNEQF
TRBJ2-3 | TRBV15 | ATSARGGPSTDTQY
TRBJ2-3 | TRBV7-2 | AGSLTGFDTDTQY
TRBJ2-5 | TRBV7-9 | ASSRHGGQETQY
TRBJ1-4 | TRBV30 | AFHRGANEKLF
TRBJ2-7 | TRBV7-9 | ASSLVEGRREQY
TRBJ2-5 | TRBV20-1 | SARDSGGVKTQY
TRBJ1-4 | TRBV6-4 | ASILTVWEKLF
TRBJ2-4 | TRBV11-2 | ASSLRGTSKNIQY
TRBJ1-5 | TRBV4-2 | ASSQASNSNQPQH
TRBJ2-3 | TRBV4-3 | ASSQEFSGASTDTQY
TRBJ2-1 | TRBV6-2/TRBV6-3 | ASSYCPGVGDEQF
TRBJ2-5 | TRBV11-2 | ASSPSFRVEETQY
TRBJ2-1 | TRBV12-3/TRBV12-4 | ASSPTRQGEQF
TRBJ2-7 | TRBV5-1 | ASTLWDTSYEQY
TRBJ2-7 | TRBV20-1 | SARDEGPLSSYEQY
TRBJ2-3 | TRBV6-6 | ASSYRFKITDTQY
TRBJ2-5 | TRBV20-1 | SVKRSEWETQY
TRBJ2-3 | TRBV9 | ASSVDSTDTQY
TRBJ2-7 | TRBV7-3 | ASSRTGITDEQY
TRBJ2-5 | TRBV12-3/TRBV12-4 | ASTVAGARETQY
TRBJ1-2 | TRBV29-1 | SVGDRGRRGYT
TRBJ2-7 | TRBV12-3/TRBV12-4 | ASSQPGQEYEQY
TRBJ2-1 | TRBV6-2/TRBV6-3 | ASTHSGFLYNEQF
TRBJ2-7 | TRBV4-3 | ASSQEHRFYEQY
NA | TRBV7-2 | ASSLGQLRGETQY
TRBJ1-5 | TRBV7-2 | ASSPTGLSNQPQH
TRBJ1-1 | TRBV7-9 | ASSSTRQGNTEAF
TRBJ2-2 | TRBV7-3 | ATKRGPNTGELF
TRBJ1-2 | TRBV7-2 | ASRALGGNYGYT
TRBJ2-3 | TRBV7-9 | ASSLSRIFTDTQY
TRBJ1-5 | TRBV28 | ASSLFAQTGNSYQPQH
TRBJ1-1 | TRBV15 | ATSRDGGQPEAF
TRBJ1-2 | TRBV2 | ASSEWDRRLNYDYT
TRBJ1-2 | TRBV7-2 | ASSLDWQGLYGYT
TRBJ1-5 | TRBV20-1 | SASMSDNQPQH
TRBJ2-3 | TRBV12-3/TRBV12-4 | ASSSLRVADTQY
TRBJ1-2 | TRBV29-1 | SAEGAGYGYT
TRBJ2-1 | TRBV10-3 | AISEPKTSYNEQF
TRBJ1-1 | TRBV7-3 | ASSEGGGVNTEAF